This TCR beta chain was sequenced in a study of T cells in Graves' hyperthyroidism and ophthalmopathy. Using RNA transcripts as the source, TCR beta CDR3 regions were amplified. When the TCR CDR3 underwent first-round RT-PCR, the HTBI primer set was used. Via MiXCR, TCRdb re-called the multiplex PCR reads, giving one row per CDR3 protein. This sample has around 570,000 distinct CDR3 sequences, with 15% to 20% found just once. The V segment lost 6 bases and the J segment 2 bases; nucleotides outside the gene matches: 2. CDR3 size: 16 residues. Per germline, CDR1 MNHNS and CDR2 SASEGT. This chain connects TRBV6-1 to TRBJ2-2, with TRBD2 matching 14 bases. The sample consisted of blood. This clonotype was sampled from a man aged 35 to 55 with Graves' ophthalmopathy. For the CDR3, the DNA is TGTGCCAGCAGGGGGACTAGCGGGGGAAACACCGGGGAGCTGTTTTTT. This sequence encodes CASRGTSGGNTGELFF.